The next 22 T cell receptor beta chains were all read from a single sample in a study of blood T cell repertoires in COVID-19. Assay used: immunoSEQ multiplex PCR; TCRdb lists only in-frame clones, some missing. This table holds 300,000 or so clones, about nine tenths found once. Sequencing was done on a sample of PBMCs or T cells enriched from blood (not recorded which). Receptor source: a woman aged 25 to 39 who had recovered from COVID-19.

The rearrangement joins TRBV20-1 to TRBJ1-5; the D gene is possibly TRBD1 (6 bases). Deletions cut 3 bases from V and 3 bases from J, with 9 bases between. The CDR3 is 13 residues long. The germline V gene encodes CDR1 DFQATT and CDR2 SNEGSKA (reference sequence). The CDR3 loop is CSASRDTNQPQHF. In DNA form, the CDR3 reads TGCAGTGCTAGTCGGGACACCAATCAGCCCCAGCATTTT.

The gene calls are TRBV21-1 and TRBJ1-3. TRBV21-1 is shown as a pseudogene. The CDR3 is 14 residues long. This CDR3 is CASSPGGDKNTIYF. The DNA of the CDR3 is TGTGCCAGCAGCCCGGGGGGCGACAAAAACACCATATATTTT.

This chain links TRBV11-2 with TRBJ2-5; TRBD1 matches at 7 bases. The length of the CDR3 is 13 residues. CDR1 is SGHAT, CDR2 FQNNGV, per germline. With 4 bases clipped from V and 5 bases from J, the junction kept 4 bases outside the gene matches. The CDR3: CASSSDRVETQYF. The CDR3 DNA reads TGTGCCAGCAGCTCCGACAGGGTTGAGACCCAGTACTTC.

V gene TRBV7-9 combines with J gene TRBJ2-1; 7 nucleotides agree with TRBD2. Unmatched junction bases numbered 10, after V lost 1 base and J lost 7 bases. This CDR3 has 16 amino acids. CDR1 is SEHNR, CDR2 FQNEAQ, per germline (reference sequence). Written as DNA, the CDR3 is TGTGCCAGCAGCTTAGTCCGGGCGGGAGAGGATAATGAGCAGTTCTTC. Translated: CASSLVRAGEDNEQFF.

The gene calls are TRBV4-2 and TRBJ2-5; D is possibly TRBD2 (6 bases). This CDR3 spans 13 amino acids. CDR1 and CDR2 from the germline V gene are LGHNA and YNFKEQ. V lost 5 bases to trimming and J lost 5 bases, with 12 bases between them. CDR3: CASSRLDGETQYF. The DNA of the CDR3 is TGTGCCAGCAGCAGACTAGACGGTGAGACCCAGTACTTC.

The chain employs TRBV4-3 and TRBJ1-2, with TRBD1 identical over 12 bases. This CDR3 region has 16 residues. Germline V CDR1 and CDR2: LGHNA, YSLEER. V shed 4 bases, J shed 4 bases, and the junction held 7 bases outside the gene matches. This chain's CDR3 is CASSPAGTGGVYGYTF. The DNA of the CDR3 is TGCGCCAGCAGCCCCGCCGGGACAGGGGGCGTCTATGGCTACACCTTC.

The chain carries TRBV24-1 and TRBJ2-7, with 10 nucleotides matching TRBD1. CDR3 length: 15 amino acids. Looked up from germline, CDR1 is KGHDR and CDR2 is SFDVKD. Trimming took 3 bases from V and 1 from J; bases not matched to a gene: 2. CDR3: CATSDDRGLSYEQYF. CDR3 nucleotides: TGTGCCACCAGTGATGACAGGGGGCTATCCTACGAGCAGTACTTC.

V usage is TRBV9 and J usage is TRBJ2-3, with TRBD1 matching 10 bases. The CDR3 has 15 amino acids. Per germline, CDR1 SGDLS and CDR2 YYNGEE. V shed 4 bases and J 2 bases; nucleotides not matched to a gene: 4. CDR3 nucleotide sequence: TGTGCCAGCAGCTCCGGGACAGGGGACACAGATACGCAGTATTTT. The encoded protein is CASSSGTGDTDTQYF.

This chain connects TRBV7-9 to TRBJ1-1, with 8 bases matching TRBD1. V trimming: 6 bases; J trimming: 7 bases; junction bases outside the gene matches: 13. CDR1 and CDR2 (germline): SEHNR, FQNEAQ (reference sequence). This CDR3 spans 15 amino acids. CDR3 bases: TGTGCCAGCAGATCACCCGGACAGGGTAAAAATGAAGCTTTCTTT. This gives the protein CASRSPGQGKNEAFF.

The chain couples TRBV24-1 to TRBJ2-7; tentative D call: TRBD1 (6 bases). V lost 4 bases and J 6 bases, leaving 12 bases between the germline ends. Germline values: CDR1 KGHDR, CDR2 SFDVKD. The CDR3 consists of 13 residues. CDR3 residues: CATSEYRDTEQYF. The CDR3 DNA reads as TGTGCCACCAGTGAATACCGGGACACCGAGCAGTACTTC.

This rearrangement joins TRBV5-1 to TRBJ1-2; no definite D call. The germline gives CDR1 SGHRS, CDR2 YFSETQ. The CDR3 totals 13 residues. The germline V and J ends were trimmed by 0 bases and 8 bases, with 11 bases remaining between them. The CDR3 loop reads CASSLVPGQGYTF. CDR3 sequence (DNA): TGCGCCAGCAGCTTGGTTCCAGGCCAGGGCTACACCTTC.

This clone was recorded once. This chain connects TRBV27 to TRBJ2-3; D possibly corresponds to TRBD1 (6 bases). This CDR3 comprises 15 residues. V dropped 2 bases and J dropped 4 bases, with 13 bases sitting between them. Germline V CDR1 and CDR2: MNHEY, SMNVEV (reference sequence). The CDR3 nucleotides are TGTGCCAGCAGTTTAAAAGGCAGGGGTGCAGATACGCAGTATTTT. It codes for CASSLKGRGADTQYF.

V is TRBV24-1 and J is TRBJ2-7; TRBD1 matches 9 bases. V shed 7 bases, J shed 6 bases, and the junction held 6 bases outside the gene matches. Germline V gene data show CDR1 as KGHDR and CDR2 as SFDVKD. The CDR3 is 13 residues long. As DNA, the CDR3 is TGTGCCACCAGCCTACAGGGGGCTTCCGAGCAGTACTTC. It yields the protein CATSLQGASEQYF.

The chain links TRBV7-2 to TRBJ2-4; 7 bases map to TRBD1. The V gene end was trimmed by 0 bases and the J gene end by 0 bases; junction bases not matched to a gene: 11. This CDR3 comprises 19 residues. CDR1 and CDR2 (germline): SGHTA, FQGNSA. CDR3 region: CASSLARIDRDLAKNIQYF. The CDR3 coding sequence is TGTGCCAGCAGCTTAGCGCGAATTGACAGGGACCTAGCCAAAAACATTCAGTACTTC.

This chain connects TRBV7-6 to TRBJ2-2; 10 positions agree with TRBD1. The germline V gene has CDR1 SGHVS and CDR2 FNYEAQ. CDR3 size: 15 residues. V lost 5 bases, J lost 6 bases, and 6 bases stayed unmatched. The CDR3 protein is CASSLGTGVAGELFF. The CDR3 DNA follows: TGTGCCAGCAGCCTCGGGACAGGGGTGGCCGGGGAGCTGTTTTTT.

Remarks on this clone: A junction end diverges from the germline sequence, so it may reflect a read error. J is TRBJ1-4 and V is TRBV10-3, with 9 bases aligning to TRBD1. The CDR3 is 16 residues long. Germline values: CDR1 ENHRY, CDR2 SYGVKD. The CDR3 DNA reads TGTGCCATCAGTGACGGTAACAGGGGGCCTAAGGAAAAACTGTTTTTT. This translates into CAISDGNRGPKEKLFF.

The gene calls are TRBV1 and TRBJ2-4; no DNA check was done on the table's D call, TRBD2. TRBV1 is annotated as a pseudogene. This CDR3 has 20 amino acids. The chain's CDR3 is CTSPLAPSGIITATKNIQYF. CDR3 in DNA: TGCACCAGCCCACTTGCCCCTAGCGGGATAATAACGGCGACCAAAAACATTCAGTACTTC.

This chain uses TRBV9 with TRBJ1-5; TRBD1 is a possible D gene (5 bases). Germline-derived CDR1 and CDR2 are SGDLS and YYNGEE. The CDR3 is 14 residues long. V lost 2 bases, J lost 1 base, and 7 bases lay in between. The CDR3 protein is CASSVTASNQPQHF. In DNA form, the CDR3 reads TGTGCCAGCAGCGTGACAGCGAGCAATCAGCCCCAGCATTTT.

The gene calls are TRBV7-2 and TRBJ2-3, with D hard to call. Trimming shortened V by 7 bases and J by 2 bases, and 4 bases separated the two germline ends. The CDR3 contains 11 residues. CDR1 is SGHTA, CDR2 FQGNSA, per germline. The CDR3 reads CASTFTDTQYF. The CDR3 DNA is TGTGCCAGCACTTTCACAGATACGCAGTATTTT.

V gene TRBV7-6 combines with J gene TRBJ2-5; D gene ambiguous. The ends were cut back, 1 base at V and 2 bases at J, with 8 bases in the middle. This CDR3 contains 14 residues. The germline CDR1 and CDR2 sequences are SGHVS and FNYEAQ. The CDR3: CASSLGSAQETQYF. Here the CDR3 DNA reads TGTGCCAGCAGCTTAGGGTCAGCGCAAGAGACCCAGTACTTC.

The chain employs TRBV4-1 and TRBJ2-2; 10 nucleotides line up with TRBD2. The germline CDR1 and CDR2 sequences are MGHRA and YSYEKL. Trimming at V came to 4 bases and at J to 2 bases, leaving 7 bases not matched to a gene. This CDR3 is 17 amino acids long. Here the CDR3 DNA reads TGCGCCAGCAGCCGATATGGACTAGCGGACAACACCGGGGAGCTGTTTTTT. Protein product: CASSRYGLADNTGELFF.

The rearrangement joins TRBV11-1 to TRBJ2-7; the D gene is possibly TRBD2 (6 bases). The CDR3 covers 15 residues. CDR1 SGHAT and CDR2 FQDESV come from the germline V gene (reference sequence). The V and J ends lost 4 bases and 2 bases respectively, with 15 bases between them. The CDR3: CASSSPGRGAYEQYF. As DNA, the CDR3 is TGTGCCAGCAGCTCCCCAGGGCGGGGAGCCTACGAGCAGTACTTC.